This T cell receptor (beta chain) was captured by sequencing in a study of blood T cell repertoires in COVID-19. Study as a whole: There were acute and convalescent COVID-19 samples, and they came from the United States, Italy and Spain. The cDNA or gDNA used as material had been derived from T cells, B-cell-depleted T cells, or PBMCs.

Individuals drawn from about two dozen US areas were about 18 to 95 years old. Self-reported history from a screening survey and questionnaire set each donor's cohort. TCRdb keeps only in-frame clones here, not all; method: immunoSEQ multiplex PCR. The sample shows 100,000 to 150,000 clones, around 80% of them seen only once. This sequence was found in a man in his forties with acute COVID-19. The sample comprised PBMCs or T cells enriched from blood (not recorded which).

The CDR3 DNA is TGTGCCAGCAGTTTCTTCGGGGAGCTGTTTTTT. This gives the protein CASSFFGELFF. The chain couples TRBV27 to TRBJ2-2; D is unresolved. Trimming left V 3 bases short and J 7 bases short, with 3 bases between. The CDR3 is 11 amino acids. The germline V gene has CDR1 MNHEY and CDR2 SMNVEV (reference sequence).